This entry describes one TCR beta chain. Antigen specificity is unknown. The sorted Tregs were CD4+CD25+CD127-/low cells. Whole-study findings and limits: In terms of TCR gene usage, tumor memory CD4+ T cells clustered together with blood and lymph node memory CD4+ cells, as well as with lymph node naive CD4+ cells.

V was pared by 5 bases and J by 5 bases, with 15 bases between. The CDR3 is made up of 14 amino acids. Germline loops: CDR1 MDHEN, CDR2 SYDVKM. Constant-region reverse primers amplified full-length variable regions, followed by semi-nested Nested Universal Primer A PCR. TCRdb ran MiXCR on the 5' RACE reads and lists one entry per CDR3 protein. The sample has some 44,000 distinct CDR3 sequences, about 20% seen once. This chain connects TRBV28 to TRBJ2-5, with D maybe TRBD1 (6 bases). The receptor was isolated from a female donor with breast cancer. What was sequenced was Tregs sorted from blood. The CDR3 sequence is CASSRQARVETQYF. The CDR3 DNA follows: TGTGCCAGCAGTCGACAGGCTAGGGTTGAGACCCAGTACTTC.